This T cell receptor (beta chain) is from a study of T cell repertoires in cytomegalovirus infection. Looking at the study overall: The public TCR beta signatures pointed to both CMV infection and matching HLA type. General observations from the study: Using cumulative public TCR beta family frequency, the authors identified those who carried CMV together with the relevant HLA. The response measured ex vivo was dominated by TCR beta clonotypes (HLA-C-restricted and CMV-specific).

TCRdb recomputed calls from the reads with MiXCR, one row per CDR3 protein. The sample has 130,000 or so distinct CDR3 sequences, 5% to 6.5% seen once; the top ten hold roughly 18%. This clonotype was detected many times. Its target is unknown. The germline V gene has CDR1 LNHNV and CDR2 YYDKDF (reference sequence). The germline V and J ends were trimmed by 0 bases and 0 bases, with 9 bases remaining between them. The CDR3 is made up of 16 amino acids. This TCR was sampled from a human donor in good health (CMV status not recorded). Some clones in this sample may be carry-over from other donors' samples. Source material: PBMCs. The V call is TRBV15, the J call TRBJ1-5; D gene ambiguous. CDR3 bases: TGTGCCACCAGCAGAGACTTTACCGATAGCAATCAGCCCCAGCATTTT. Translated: CATSRDFTDSNQPQHF.